A selection of T cell receptor beta chains follows, all from one sample in a study of low-dose radiotherapy and immunotherapy resistance in tumors. From the reads, TCRdb called clonotypes with MiXCR, one entry per CDR3 protein. The data show around 100,000 distinct CDR3 sequences, 20% to 25% seen once. Sequenced here: PBMCs, sampled after low-dose radiotherapy plus immunotherapy. All receptors come from a male donor with prostate cancer. Both conserved end residues are part of each CDR3. The order of the fields is V gene, J gene, CDR3 length, CDR3 protein.

V: TRBV5-1
J: TRBJ2-7
length: 15
CDR3: CASSIYPGQVYEQYF

V: TRBV7-9
J: TRBJ2-3
length: 16
CDR3: CASSPPEGQHTDTQYF

V: TRBV12-3/TRBV12-4
J: TRBJ1-3
length: 13
CDR3: CASRSGAGNTIYF

V: TRBV20-1
J: TRBJ2-2
length: 18
CDR3: CSAPSTSPSTGELFFVFF

V: TRBV20-1
J: TRBJ1-4
length: 14
CDR3: CSARDLVQREKLFF

V: TRBV20-1
J: TRBJ1-3
length: 14
CDR3: CSAGQGAEGNTIYF

V: TRBV9
J: TRBJ2-2
length: 16
CDR3: CASSVDSSVLTGELFF

V: TRBV7-3
J: TRBJ2-1
length: 13
CDR3: CASSFIGYNEQFF

V: TRBV18
J: TRBJ2-2
length: 19
CDR3: CASSPPLRWAGQNTGELFF

V: TRBV20-1
J: TRBJ2-3
length: 13
CDR3: CSATPTSLDTQYF

V: TRBV28
J: TRBJ1-1
length: 14
CDR3: CASSPGGRGTEAFF

V: TRBV29-1
J: TRBJ2-6
length: 17
CDR3: CSVEWGQEFSGANVLTF

V: TRBV25-1
J: TRBJ1-5
length: 15
CDR3: CASSDRGQGNQPQHF

V: TRBV6-5
J: TRBJ2-1
length: 13
CDR3: CASHGSGGNEQFF

V: TRBV28
J: TRBJ2-7
length: 14
CDR3: CASSLAGLGNEQYF

V: TRBV4-3
J: TRBJ2-5
length: 14
CDR3: CASSQGTDQETQYF

V: TRBV7-2
J: TRBJ2-2
length: 17
CDR3: CASSLHSSGANTGELFF